These 24 T cell receptor beta chains originate from one sample sequenced in a study of technical replicates of blood from a few donors. Generated by immunoSEQ multiplex PCR, the TCRdb table keeps only in-frame clones and is missing some. Among some 17,000 clones listed, roughly nine tenths were seen once. The sample was PBMCs. All receptors derive from a human donor in good health.

This clone was seen a few times. The chain employs TRBV28 and TRBJ1-2, with 7 bases identical to TRBD1. The CDR3 totals 14 residues. J lost 4 bases, V lost 2 bases, and 4 bases had no gene match. Germline lookup yields CDR1 MDHEN and CDR2 SYDVKM. CDR3 in amino acids: CASSLDRVPYGYTF. In DNA form, the CDR3 reads TGTGCCAGCAGTTTAGACAGGGTCCCCTATGGCTACACCTTC.

This rearrangement joins TRBV10-3 to TRBJ2-5; D possibly corresponds to TRBD2 (7 bases). The CDR3 is made up of 16 amino acids. The germline gives CDR1 ENHRY, CDR2 SYGVKD. Trimming pared 6 bases from V and 3 bases from J, leaving 20 bases between. CDR3 coding DNA: TGTGCCATCAGCCCTTTTGGGGGGGCGAGAGAAGAGACCCAGTACTTC. This gives the protein CAISPFGGAREETQYF.

The chain combines TRBV18 with TRBJ2-3; D possibly corresponds to TRBD2 (6 bases). The germline CDR1 and CDR2 sequences are KGHSH and LQKENI. The CDR3 runs 16 residues. Deletions cut 0 bases from V and 1 base from J, with 11 bases between. The CDR3 coding sequence is TGTGCCAGCTCACCACCTCTCGGGAGCGGCACAGATACGCAGTATTTT. Translation: CASSPPLGSGTDTQYF. The whole variable domain, remainder taken from reference TRBV18 and TRBJ2-3, is NAGVMQNPRHLVRRRGQEARLRCSPMKGHSHVYWYRQLPEEGLKFMVYLQKENIIDESGMPKERFSAEFPKEGPSILRIQQVVRGDSAAYFCASSPPLGSGTDTQYFGPGTRLTVL.

The CDR3 spells CAWSVASGMVGELFF. DNA of the CDR3: TGTGCCTGGAGTGTCGCTAGCGGGATGGTCGGGGAGCTGTTTTTT. This chain links TRBV30 with TRBJ2-2; TRBD2 aligns across 9 bases. Germline CDR1 GTSNPN, CDR2 SVGIG (reference sequence). This CDR3 contains 15 residues. Trimming at V came to 0 bases and at J to 7 bases, leaving 6 bases not matched to a gene.

Note on this clone: Within the sample, other DNA sequences also encode this same CDR3. The V and J genes are TRBV7-9 and TRBJ1-3; 8 nucleotides align to TRBD1. V lost 1 base and J lost 7; bases outside the gene matches: 0. Germline values: CDR1 SEHNR, CDR2 FQNEAQ (reference sequence). The CDR3 sequence is 13 residues long. The CDR3 reads CASSLGTGNTIYF. CDR3 bases: TGTGCCAGCAGCTTAGGGACAGGGAACACCATATATTTT.

The chain combines TRBV10-3 with TRBJ2-3; 7 positions match TRBD2. The germline V gene encodes CDR1 ENHRY and CDR2 SYGVKD. The CDR3 is 14 residues long. Trimming took 3 bases from V and 4 from J; bases not matched to a gene: 4. The DNA of the CDR3 is TGTGCCATCAGTGATGGCGGGAGCGCAGATACGCAGTATTTT. This translates into CAISDGGSADTQYF.

V is TRBV7-9 and J is TRBJ1-3; 8 bases are a match to TRBD1. V lost 5 bases, J lost 4 bases, and 4 bases stayed unmatched. This CDR3 is built from 14 residues. Germline assignment: CDR1 SEHNR and CDR2 FQNEAQ (reference sequence). The CDR3 DNA sequence: TGTGCCAGCAGCGGAGACAGGGGAGGAAACACCATATATTTT. Residues: CASSGDRGGNTIYF.

This chain connects TRBV5-1 to TRBJ2-5, with D possibly being TRBD1 (6 bases). Germline V gene data show CDR1 as SGHRS and CDR2 as YFSETQ. Trimming stripped 2 bases from V and 4 bases from J, with 18 bases between. The CDR3 contains 16 residues. CDR3 DNA: TGCGCCAGCAGCTTTAATGGGGGCGCATGGGGAGAGACCCAGTACTTC. Translated: CASSFNGGAWGETQYF.

V gene TRBV7-9 combines with J gene TRBJ1-4; D remains ambiguous. Trimming took 0 bases from V and 7 from J, leaving 6 bases between them. CDR1 is SEHNR and CDR2 is FQNEAQ in the germline V gene (reference sequence). The CDR3 totals 13 residues. CDR3 protein: CASSLAAGEKLFF. CDR3 coding DNA: TGTGCCAGCAGCTTAGCGGCTGGTGAAAAACTGTTTTTT. Combining the CDR3 with reference TRBV7-9 and TRBJ1-4 gives the whole variable domain DTGVSQNPRHKITKRGQNVTFRCDPISEHNRLYWYRQTLGQGPEFLTYFQNEAQLEKSRLLSDRFSAERPKGSFSTLEIQRTEQGDSAMYLCASSLAAGEKLFFGSGTQLSVL.

V is TRBV19 and J is TRBJ2-7; D is possibly TRBD2 (6 bases). V was trimmed by 7 bases and J by 0 bases, leaving 25 bases between them. The CDR3 loop spans 18 amino acids. Looked up from germline, CDR1 is LNHDA and CDR2 is SQIVND (reference sequence). The CDR3 nucleotides are TGTGCCAGTACTCTCCCGATGGGGGGAGCGGTTAACTCCTACGAGCAGTACTTC. The encoded protein is CASTLPMGGAVNSYEQYF.

The chain recombines TRBV19 with TRBJ1-2, with D hard to call. Germline V gene lookup returns CDR1 LNHDA and CDR2 SQIVND (reference sequence). V was clipped by 7 bases and J by 8 bases, with 17 bases between them. The CDR3 contains 13 residues. The CDR3 reads CASNLVTGAGYTF. In DNA, the CDR3 is TGTGCCAGTAATCTGGTGACCGGAGCGGGCTACACCTTC.

The chain uses TRBV11-2 and TRBJ2-4; 8 bases match TRBD1. V was clipped by 4 bases and J by 6 bases; unmatched bases: 5. The CDR3 runs to 14 residues. The germline V gene has CDR1 SGHAT and CDR2 FQNNGV. DNA for the CDR3: TGTGCCAGCAGCTCCTCAGGGGGCATAAACATTCAGTACTTC. The encoded protein is CASSSSGGINIQYF.

As DNA, the CDR3 is TGTGCCAGCAGATTAGGGACAGGTGTTCCTACTGACGACAATGAGCAGTTCTTC. The encoded protein is CASRLGTGVPTDDNEQFF. The chain recombines TRBV7-3 with TRBJ2-1, with 8 positions matching TRBD1. The CDR3 is 18 amino acids. Per the germline V gene, CDR1 is SGHTA and CDR2 is FQGTGA. J lost 5 bases, V lost 6 bases, and 18 bases had no gene match.

V and J are TRBV6-6 and TRBJ2-3; a weak D match, TRBD1 (6 bases). The germline V and J ends were trimmed by 10 bases and 4 bases, with 21 bases remaining between them. The CDR3 covers 15 residues. Germline V lookup: CDR1 MNHNY, CDR2 SVGAGI (reference sequence). The CDR3 region has the DNA TGTGCCACCCGAACCAGGGGTCTAGGGTCAGATACGCAGTATTTT. This sequence encodes CATRTRGLGSDTQYF.

In its sample, this clone was seen once. The J gene is TRBJ2-2, the V gene TRBV5-4; D unclear. In germline, CDR1 is SGHNT, CDR2 YYREEE (reference sequence). This CDR3 region has 16 residues. Trimming took off 0 bases at V and 0 bases at J, with 9 bases between the two ends. In DNA, the CDR3 is TGTGCCAGCAGCTTGGGACTGACTGCGAACACCGGGGAGCTGTTTTTT. It codes for CASSLGLTANTGELFF.

This rearrangement joins TRBV28 to TRBJ2-2; 11 positions agree with TRBD2. There are 17 residues in the CDR3. Germline V gives CDR1 MDHEN, CDR2 SYDVKM. Trimming took 7 bases from V and 1 from J; bases not matched to a gene: 8. The CDR3 DNA reads as TGTGCCAGCAAGCGAACTAGCGGGAGTATGAACACCGGGGAGCTGTTTTTT. Encoded protein: CASKRTSGSMNTGELFF.

The rearrangement uses TRBV6-1 and TRBJ2-3; TRBD1 matches at 8 bases. J gave up 1 base and V 6 bases, and 6 bases lay outside the gene matches. CDR3 length: 15 residues. Per the germline V gene, CDR1 is MNHNS and CDR2 is SASEGT. The DNA for the CDR3 is TGTGCCAGCAGCATGACAGGGGCCGGCACAGATACGCAGTATTTT. It encodes CASSMTGAGTDTQYF.

The V and J genes are TRBV29-1 and TRBJ2-7; the D gene is possibly TRBD1 (6 bases). Deletions cut 6 bases from V and 6 bases from J, with 21 bases between. CDR1 and CDR2 (germline): SQVTM, ANQGSEA. This CDR3 spans 14 amino acids. CDR3 bases: TGCAGCGTCCGGGTGGGGACATCTAACGCCGAGCAGTACTTC. This codes for CSVRVGTSNAEQYF.

The J gene is TRBJ1-5, the V gene TRBV19; D is possibly TRBD1 (6 bases). CDR1 is LNHDA, CDR2 SQIVND, per germline (reference sequence). Trimming pared 3 bases from V and 1 base from J, leaving 16 bases between. CDR3 length equals 17 residues. CDR3 region: CASSIRLDRLSNQPQHF. The CDR3 DNA follows: TGTGCCAGTAGTATTAGGTTAGACAGGCTAAGCAATCAGCCCCAGCATTTT.

The V call is TRBV6-5, the J call TRBJ1-5, with D unresolved. V lost 2 bases, J lost 4 bases, and 6 bases lay in between. The CDR3 is 13 residues long. Per the germline V gene, CDR1 is MNHEY and CDR2 is SVGAGI. This CDR3 is CASSYDRNQPQHF. The CDR3 DNA reads as TGTGCCAGCAGTTACGATAGAAATCAGCCCCAGCATTTT.

This sequence joins TRBV5-1 and TRBJ1-4; TRBD1 matches 7 bases. Per germline, CDR1 SGHRS and CDR2 YFSETQ. V shed 4 bases and J 6 bases; nucleotides not matched to a gene: 6. This CDR3 spans 14 amino acids. The CDR3 spells CASSLSGGYEKLFF. The CDR3 DNA reads TGCGCCAGCAGCCTGTCAGGGGGGTATGAAAAACTGTTTTTT.

The chain uses TRBV28 and TRBJ1-5; no reliable D call. This CDR3 is 14 amino acids long. The V gene's germline CDR1 is MDHEN and CDR2 SYDVKM. With 1 base removed from V and 5 bases from J, the gap between germline ends came to 9 bases. For the CDR3, the DNA is TGTGCCAGCAGTTTATTCGGCGGTTATCAGCCCCAGCATTTT. It codes for CASSLFGGYQPQHF.

The chain employs TRBV7-8 and TRBJ2-7, with 13 bases lining up with TRBD2. Germline V gene data show CDR1 as SGHVS and CDR2 as FQNEAQ. The CDR3 contains 19 residues. J was trimmed by 5 bases and V by 5 bases; bases with no gene match: 18. CDR3: CASSLNTLAGGPGEHEQYF. CDR3 DNA: TGTGCCAGCAGCCTCAATACACTAGCGGGAGGGCCTGGGGAACACGAGCAGTACTTC.

The chain is built from TRBV10-3 and TRBJ2-3; perhaps TRBD2 as D (5 bases). The germline V and J ends were trimmed by 6 bases and 5 bases, with 18 bases remaining between them. The CDR3 is made up of 15 amino acids. Per the germline V gene, CDR1 is ENHRY and CDR2 is SYGVKD. CDR3 loop: CAISEEGSEGDTQYF. The CDR3 DNA reads as TGTGCCATCAGCGAAGAAGGAAGCGAGGGAGATACGCAGTATTTT.